The 9 T cell receptor beta chains below all came from one sample that was sequenced in a study of identifying expanded T cells in peripheral blood. Repertoires were generated with immunoSEQ multiplex PCR, while TCRdb's copy carries only in-frame clones and drops some. The data contain approximately 110,000 clones, 80% to 90% of them singletons. The specimen was blood. The receptors stem from a person between 18 and 75 years old in good health.

J is TRBJ2-5 and V is TRBV19, with a tentative D call TRBD1 (6 bases). CDR1 is LNHDA and CDR2 is SQIVND in the germline V gene (reference sequence). Trimming removed 3 bases from V and 2 bases from J, with 13 bases in between. The CDR3 is 15 residues long. The CDR3 DNA sequence: TGTGCCAGTAGTATTCAGGGGATCCCACAAGAGACCCAGTACTTC. As protein: CASSIQGIPQETQYF.

The chain links TRBV18 to TRBJ1-5; 8 bases agree with TRBD1. The CDR3 has 14 amino acids. With V trimmed by 4 bases and J by 9 bases, 8 bases remained unmatched. The V gene's germline CDR1 is KGHSH and CDR2 LQKENI. The CDR3 nucleotides are TGTGCCAGCTCACTAACGGACAGGGTCCGGCCCCAGCATTTT. The encoded protein is CASSLTDRVRPQHF.

This chain uses TRBV6-5 with TRBJ1-5; D remains unclear. The V end was cut by 0 bases, the J end by 3 bases, with 6 bases between. Germline CDR1 is MNHEY and CDR2 is SVGAGI. The CDR3 spans 14 residues. The CDR3 coding sequence is TGTGCCAGCAGTTACTCGGACCTCAATCAGCCCCAGCATTTT. Its translation is CASSYSDLNQPQHF.

The V call is TRBV27, the J call TRBJ1-1; D remains ambiguous. V lost 5 bases to trimming and J lost 1 base, with 17 bases between them. The CDR3 totals 16 residues. Germline values: CDR1 MNHEY, CDR2 SMNVEV (reference sequence). For the CDR3, the DNA is TGTGCCAGCAGTCCCTACCCCAGTGGGCCGAACACTGAAGCTTTCTTT. This gives the protein CASSPYPSGPNTEAFF.

The V call is TRBV4-1, the J call TRBJ1-6; D ambiguous. Germline CDR1 MGHRA, CDR2 YSYEKL. The CDR3 has 13 residues. The V and J ends lost 4 bases and 7 bases respectively, with 8 bases between them. The CDR3 sequence: CASSLGLNSPLHF. The DNA for the CDR3 is TGCGCCAGCAGCCTCGGCCTAAATTCACCCCTCCACTTT.

The V and J genes are TRBV6-5 and TRBJ1-4; D is undetermined. The CDR3 sequence is 16 residues long. Germline V CDR1 and CDR2: MNHEY, SVGAGI. V was clipped by 0 bases and J by 4 bases, with 12 bases between them. CDR3 amino acids: CASSYSSGSSNEKLFF. Written as DNA, the CDR3 is TGTGCCAGCAGTTACTCGTCCGGTTCCAGTAATGAAAAACTGTTTTTT.

The chain couples TRBV10-3 to TRBJ1-2; TRBD1 matches at 9 bases. Germline loops: CDR1 ENHRY, CDR2 SYGVKD. The V segment lost 4 bases and the J segment 2 bases; nucleotides outside the gene matches: 20. The CDR3 length is 20 residues. CDR3 in amino acids: CAISGGPGQGISSANYGYTF. CDR3 DNA sequence: TGTGCCATCAGTGGAGGTCCGGGACAGGGAATATCCTCCGCGAACTATGGCTACACCTTC.

This clone was seen a single time. The junction and the germline gene differ at one end; a read error may be behind it. The rearrangement uses TRBV9 and TRBJ2-7, with D tentatively TRBD1 or TRBD2 (6 bases each). There are 13 residues in the CDR3. Germline CDR1 and CDR2: SGDLS and YYNGEE. The CDR3 DNA is TGTGCCAGCAGCGTAGACGTGGAGGGGGAGCAGTGCTTC. Translation gives CASSVDVEGEQCF.

The gene calls are TRBV6-5 and TRBJ1-1; weak D call: TRBD1 (6 bases). Deletions cut 7 bases from V and 11 bases from J, with 26 bases between. Germline CDR1 and CDR2: MNHEY and SVGAGI. This CDR3 region has 15 residues. This chain's CDR3 is CASKSGGPDAVGAFF. CDR3 DNA sequence: TGTGCCAGCAAGTCGGGGGGCCCGGACGCCGTAGGGGCTTTCTTT.